The rows below give T cell receptor beta chains drawn from one sample of a study of shared clonotypes between healthy human individuals. Some clones are missing from TCRdb's copy, which holds only in-frame ones; the method was immunoSEQ multiplex PCR. The data contain approximately 2.1 million clones, approximately 93% of them singletons. Sequencing was carried out using naive CD4+ T cells from PBMCs. The origin of the receptors is a man between 18 and 29 years old in good health. Some clones in this sample may be carry-over from other donors' samples. CDR3s include the opening cysteine and the closing phenylalanine or tryptophan. D genes are given only for firm matches. The listing skips clone size in some rows; elsewhere it reads once, few, many or a size class.

j_call: TRBJ1-4; d_call: TRBD1; clone_size: .; v_call: TRBV5-6; cdr3_aa: CASSAQQGKGEKLFF; cdr3_nt: TGTGCCAGCAGCGCCCAACAGGGGAAAGGTGAAAAACTGTTTTTT
j_call: TRBJ2-3; d_call: .; clone_size: .; v_call: TRBV7-6; cdr3_aa: CASSLASDTQYF; cdr3_nt: TGTGCCAGCAGCTTAGCTTCGGATACGCAGTATTTT
j_call: TRBJ1-3; d_call: .; clone_size: .; v_call: TRBV7-6; cdr3_aa: CASSPYSGNTIYF; cdr3_nt: TGTGCCAGCAGCCCCTACTCTGGAAACACCATATATTTT
j_call: TRBJ2-1; d_call: .; clone_size: once; v_call: TRBV5-1; cdr3_aa: CASSLALGNEQFF; cdr3_nt: TGCGCCAGCAGCTTGGCCCTTGGGAATGAGCAGTTCTTC
j_call: TRBJ1-1; d_call: .; clone_size: .; v_call: TRBV23-1; cdr3_aa: CASSHIKGGTEAFF; cdr3_nt: TGCGCCAGCAGTCATATCAAAGGGGGCACTGAAGCTTTCTTT
j_call: TRBJ2-3; d_call: .; clone_size: .; v_call: TRBV6-1; cdr3_aa: CASSARSRGARADTQYF; cdr3_nt: TGTGCCAGCAGTGCCCGCAGTAGGGGGGCGCGGGCAGATACGCAGTATTTT
j_call: TRBJ2-3; d_call: .; clone_size: .; v_call: TRBV5-4; cdr3_aa: CASSLVWGAGPGDTQYF; cdr3_nt: TGTGCCAGCAGCTTGGTTTGGGGGGCGGGGCCGGGAGATACGCAGTATTTT
j_call: TRBJ2-4; d_call: TRBD1; clone_size: .; v_call: TRBV28; cdr3_aa: CASSLPRQGLAKNIQYF; cdr3_nt: TGTGCCAGCAGTTTACCACGACAGGGGCTAGCCAAAAACATTCAGTACTTC
j_call: TRBJ1-2; d_call: .; clone_size: .; v_call: TRBV29-1; cdr3_aa: CSVEPADGYTF; cdr3_nt: TGCAGCGTTGAGCCCGCAGATGGCTACACCTTC
j_call: TRBJ2-1; d_call: .; clone_size: .; v_call: TRBV7-3; cdr3_aa: CASSRTGAPDEQFF; cdr3_nt: TGTGCCAGCAGCAGGACTGGGGCCCCCGATGAGCAGTTCTTC
j_call: TRBJ1-5; d_call: .; clone_size: .; v_call: TRBV6-1; cdr3_aa: CASRGSSNQPQHF; cdr3_nt: TGTGCCAGCCGGGGGTCTAGCAATCAGCCCCAGCATTTT
j_call: TRBJ2-7; d_call: .; clone_size: .; v_call: TRBV19; cdr3_aa: CASSIGTGAYEQYF; cdr3_nt: TGTGCCAGTAGTATAGGTACAGGAGCCTACGAGCAGTACTTC
j_call: TRBJ1-5; d_call: TRBD1; clone_size: .; v_call: TRBV7-2; cdr3_aa: CASSSRDRGAQHF; cdr3_nt: TGTGCCAGCAGCTCCCGGGACAGGGGAGCCCAGCATTTT
j_call: TRBJ2-5; d_call: TRBD1; clone_size: .; v_call: TRBV7-2; cdr3_aa: CASSLATTRGQETQYF; cdr3_nt: TGTGCCAGCAGCTTAGCGACCACCAGGGGGCAGGAGACCCAGTACTTC
j_call: TRBJ2-7; d_call: TRBD2; clone_size: .; v_call: TRBV28; cdr3_aa: CASSWGGDYEQYF; cdr3_nt: TGTGCCAGCAGTTGGGGGGGAGATTACGAGCAGTACTTC
j_call: TRBJ2-7; d_call: .; clone_size: .; v_call: TRBV2; cdr3_aa: CASAAQPPYEQYF; cdr3_nt: TGTGCCAGCGCCGCCCAACCCCCCTACGAGCAGTACTTC
j_call: TRBJ2-7; d_call: TRBD2; clone_size: .; v_call: TRBV6-6; cdr3_aa: CASSYGPPSGPYEQYF; cdr3_nt: TGTGCCAGCAGTTACGGTCCGCCTAGCGGGCCCTACGAGCAGTACTTC
j_call: TRBJ2-1; d_call: .; clone_size: .; v_call: TRBV5-1; cdr3_aa: CASSFPTVPVDEQFF; cdr3_nt: TGCGCCAGCAGCTTCCCGACAGTGCCAGTCGATGAGCAGTTCTTC
j_call: TRBJ1-5; d_call: TRBD1; clone_size: .; v_call: TRBV25-1; cdr3_aa: CASSESGTGGLQPQHF; cdr3_nt: TGTGCCAGCAGTGAATCCGGGACAGGGGGCCTTCAGCCCCAGCATTTT
j_call: TRBJ1-5; d_call: .; clone_size: .; v_call: TRBV18; cdr3_aa: CASSPDRSSPQHF; cdr3_nt: TGTGCCAGCTCACCTGACAGAAGCAGCCCCCAGCATTTT
j_call: TRBJ2-5; d_call: .; clone_size: .; v_call: TRBV29-1; cdr3_aa: CSCEGLGETQYF; cdr3_nt: TGCAGCTGCGAGGGGCTAGGGGAGACCCAGTACTTC
j_call: TRBJ2-1; d_call: TRBD2; clone_size: .; v_call: TRBV5-1; cdr3_aa: CASSLGLAETRRFF; cdr3_nt: TGCGCCAGCAGCTTGGGACTAGCGGAGACAAGGCGGTTCTTC
j_call: TRBJ2-3; d_call: .; clone_size: once; v_call: TRBV4-1; cdr3_aa: CASSQVVREPDTQYF; cdr3_nt: TGCGCCAGCAGCCAAGTCGTCAGGGAGCCAGATACGCAGTATTTT
j_call: TRBJ1-5; d_call: TRBD1; clone_size: few; v_call: TRBV5-8; cdr3_aa: CASSGDRGLQPQHF; cdr3_nt: TGTGCCAGCAGCGGGGACAGGGGGCTTCAGCCCCAGCATTTT
j_call: TRBJ2-3; d_call: TRBD1; clone_size: once; v_call: TRBV7-2; cdr3_aa: CASSPGQSTDTQYF; cdr3_nt: TGTGCCAGCAGCCCGGGACAGTCCACAGATACGCAGTATTTT
j_call: TRBJ2-2; d_call: TRBD1; clone_size: .; v_call: TRBV5-4; cdr3_aa: CASSTGGSFTGELFF; cdr3_nt: TGTGCCAGCAGCACAGGGGGCTCGTTCACCGGGGAGCTGTTTTTT
j_call: TRBJ2-7; d_call: .; clone_size: .; v_call: TRBV6-5; cdr3_aa: CASTPPVGEQYF; cdr3_nt: TGTGCCAGCACCCCGCCCGTTGGCGAGCAGTACTTC
j_call: TRBJ2-3; d_call: TRBD1; clone_size: .; v_call: TRBV11-2; cdr3_aa: CASSFRTGARDTQYF; cdr3_nt: TGTGCCAGCAGCTTCCGGACAGGGGCAAGAGATACGCAGTATTTT
j_call: TRBJ1-1; d_call: .; clone_size: few; v_call: TRBV9; cdr3_aa: CASSVQINTEAFF; cdr3_nt: TGTGCCAGCAGCGTACAAATAAACACTGAAGCTTTCTTT
j_call: TRBJ1-5; d_call: TRBD1; clone_size: once; v_call: TRBV6-1; cdr3_aa: CASSGTGQHNQPQHF; cdr3_nt: TGTGCCAGCAGCGGGACAGGGCAACACAATCAGCCCCAGCATTTT
j_call: TRBJ1-1; d_call: .; clone_size: .; v_call: TRBV7-2; cdr3_aa: CASSLEAGLNTEAFF; cdr3_nt: TGTGCCAGCAGCTTAGAGGCAGGGCTGAACACTGAAGCTTTCTTT
j_call: TRBJ2-1; d_call: .; clone_size: .; v_call: TRBV11-3; cdr3_aa: CASSDGPGRRGNEQFF; cdr3_nt: TGTGCCAGCAGCGATGGACCGGGACGGCGAGGGAATGAGCAGTTCTTC
j_call: TRBJ1-3; d_call: TRBD1; clone_size: .; v_call: TRBV6-5; cdr3_aa: CASRSNRGSGNTIYF; cdr3_nt: TGTGCCAGCAGATCGAACAGGGGCTCTGGAAACACCATATATTTT
j_call: TRBJ2-7; d_call: .; clone_size: .; v_call: TRBV10-3; cdr3_aa: CAISETYEQYF; cdr3_nt: TGTGCCATCAGTGAAACCTACGAGCAGTACTTC
j_call: TRBJ1-1; d_call: .; clone_size: few; v_call: TRBV7-2; cdr3_aa: CASSLDRAATEAFF; cdr3_nt: TGTGCCAGCAGCTTAGACAGGGCAGCCACTGAAGCTTTCTTT
j_call: TRBJ1-4; d_call: .; clone_size: .; v_call: TRBV28; cdr3_aa: CASRHRQAAGREKLFF; cdr3_nt: TGTGCCAGCAGACACCGCCAGGCAGCAGGGAGGGAAAAACTGTTTTTT
j_call: TRBJ2-3; d_call: .; clone_size: .; v_call: TRBV5-1; cdr3_aa: CASSGSARTDTQYF; cdr3_nt: TGCGCCAGCAGCGGGAGCGCACGCACAGATACGCAGTATTTT
j_call: TRBJ2-1; d_call: .; clone_size: .; v_call: TRBV11-3; cdr3_aa: CASSSPRLRNEQFF; cdr3_nt: TGTGCCAGCAGCTCTCCAAGGTTAAGGAATGAGCAGTTCTTC
j_call: TRBJ2-1; d_call: TRBD2; clone_size: .; v_call: TRBV11-2; cdr3_aa: CASSGGLATYNEQFF; cdr3_nt: TGTGCCAGCAGCGGGGGACTAGCGACCTACAATGAGCAGTTCTTC
j_call: TRBJ2-6; d_call: .; clone_size: once; v_call: TRBV28; cdr3_aa: CASREISGANVLTF; cdr3_nt: TGTGCCAGCAGGGAGATCTCTGGGGCCAACGTCCTGACTTTC
j_call: TRBJ2-2; d_call: .; clone_size: once; v_call: TRBV30; cdr3_aa: CAWTGSKSGELFF; cdr3_nt: TGTGCCTGGACAGGGTCTAAGTCTGGGGAGCTGTTTTTT
j_call: TRBJ2-7; d_call: .; clone_size: .; v_call: TRBV21-1; cdr3_aa: CASSRDRASGSSGYEQYF; cdr3_nt: TGTGCCAGCAGCAGGGATAGGGCTAGCGGGAGTTCGGGCTACGAGCAGTACTTC
j_call: TRBJ2-1; d_call: .; clone_size: .; v_call: TRBV29-1; cdr3_aa: CSLSPGITNEQFF; cdr3_nt: TGCAGCCTGAGCCCGGGTATTACGAATGAGCAGTTCTTC
j_call: TRBJ2-5; d_call: .; clone_size: .; v_call: TRBV5-1; cdr3_aa: CASSLRAGEETQYF; cdr3_nt: TGCGCCAGCAGCTTGCGGGCAGGTGAAGAGACCCAGTACTTC
j_call: TRBJ2-1; d_call: TRBD2; clone_size: .; v_call: TRBV9; cdr3_aa: CASSYSSGPTYNEQFF; cdr3_nt: TGTGCCAGCAGCTATTCTAGCGGGCCAACCTACAATGAGCAGTTCTTC
j_call: TRBJ2-2; d_call: TRBD2; clone_size: .; v_call: TRBV7-2; cdr3_aa: CASSPLAGDTGELFF; cdr3_nt: TGTGCCAGCAGCCCACTAGCGGGAGACACCGGGGAGCTGTTTTTT
j_call: TRBJ2-3; d_call: .; clone_size: .; v_call: TRBV5-1; cdr3_aa: CASRPQGGPRTDTQYF; cdr3_nt: TGCGCCAGCAGACCTCAGGGGGGCCCCCGCACAGATACGCAGTATTTT
j_call: TRBJ1-2; d_call: .; clone_size: .; v_call: TRBV2; cdr3_aa: CASSFIPTVLSYTF; cdr3_nt: TGTGCCAGCAGTTTCATCCCGACAGTACTGAGCTACACCTTC
j_call: TRBJ2-4; d_call: TRBD2; clone_size: .; v_call: TRBV6-7; cdr3_aa: CATRRGLATESFKNIQYF; cdr3_nt: TGTGCCACTCGGCGGGGACTAGCCACGGAATCCTTCAAAAACATTCAGTACTTC
j_call: TRBJ2-7; d_call: .; clone_size: .; v_call: TRBV5-1; cdr3_aa: CASSHPSVNEQYF; cdr3_nt: TGCGCCAGCAGCCACCCTTCCGTTAACGAGCAGTACTTC
j_call: TRBJ2-1; d_call: TRBD2; clone_size: .; v_call: TRBV7-9; cdr3_aa: CASSWASGREVEQFF; cdr3_nt: TGTGCCAGCAGCTGGGCTAGCGGGAGGGAAGTTGAGCAGTTCTTC
j_call: TRBJ1-2; d_call: .; clone_size: .; v_call: TRBV19; cdr3_aa: CASSIGSKGGYTF; cdr3_nt: TGTGCCAGTAGTATCGGGTCGAAGGGAGGCTACACCTTC
j_call: TRBJ2-3; d_call: TRBD2; clone_size: .; v_call: TRBV2; cdr3_aa: CASSELAGGRGTQYF; cdr3_nt: TGTGCCAGCAGTGAATTAGCGGGAGGGCGAGGGACGCAGTATTTT
j_call: TRBJ1-2; d_call: .; clone_size: .; v_call: TRBV2; cdr3_aa: CASSEAGGLGYTF; cdr3_nt: TGTGCCAGCAGTGAAGCGGGAGGCCTTGGCTACACCTTC
j_call: TRBJ2-2; d_call: TRBD2; clone_size: .; v_call: TRBV5-1; cdr3_aa: CATNSGTYTGELFF; cdr3_nt: TGCGCCACAAATAGCGGGACATACACCGGGGAGCTGTTTTTT
j_call: TRBJ1-5; d_call: .; clone_size: .; v_call: TRBV6-5; cdr3_aa: CASRSYSNQPQHF; cdr3_nt: TGTGCCAGCAGGTCATATAGCAATCAGCCCCAGCATTTT
j_call: TRBJ1-5; d_call: .; clone_size: .; v_call: TRBV5-6; cdr3_aa: CASSLFGSSNQPQHF; cdr3_nt: TGTGCCAGCAGCCTATTTGGCAGCAGCAATCAGCCCCAGCATTTT
j_call: TRBJ2-7; d_call: .; clone_size: .; v_call: TRBV19; cdr3_aa: CASSPGSTYEQYF; cdr3_nt: TGTGCCAGTAGTCCAGGCAGTACCTACGAGCAGTACTTC
j_call: TRBJ2-1; d_call: .; clone_size: .; v_call: TRBV6-5; cdr3_aa: CASSWGLLGAYNEQFF; cdr3_nt: TGTGCCAGCAGTTGGGGGCTTCTAGGGGCTTACAATGAGCAGTTCTTC